These T cell receptor beta chains were read from a single sample in a study of cytomegalovirus exposure and HLA in healthy donors. Clones were read by immunoSEQ multiplex PCR, and TCRdb kept only the in-frame ones, dropping some. This sample has 110,000 or so clones, with over 75% found just once. What was sequenced was PBMCs. The receptors originated from a woman under 30 in good health and CMV-seronegative. CDR3s leave out the opening cysteine and the closing phenylalanine or tryptophan.

cdr3_aa: ASSLGGQSHNEQF
v_call: TRBV5-1
cdr3_length: 13

cdr3_aa: ASSFLGDRGEAF
v_call: TRBV7-2
cdr3_length: 12

cdr3_aa: ASYPGGGRTDTQY
v_call: TRBV28
cdr3_length: 13

cdr3_aa: ASSFSGGGGDTQY
v_call: TRBV6-5
cdr3_length: 13

cdr3_aa: ASVGSRPSGANVLT
v_call: TRBV25-1
cdr3_length: 14

cdr3_aa: ASSFRDRSPYEQY
v_call: TRBV5-6
cdr3_length: 13

cdr3_aa: ASSEWGVLEKLF
v_call: TRBV6-1
cdr3_length: 12

cdr3_aa: ASRVTGTPDGGYT
v_call: TRBV19
cdr3_length: 13

cdr3_aa: ASSPYPAGAAYNEQF
v_call: TRBV18
cdr3_length: 15

cdr3_aa: ASSPQEAGPNTGELF
v_call: TRBV7-2
cdr3_length: 15

cdr3_aa: ASSAPSTSVQETQY
v_call: TRBV25-1
cdr3_length: 14

cdr3_aa: ASSLKRTQETQY
v_call: TRBV7-8
cdr3_length: 12

cdr3_aa: ASSRTGIRYGYT
v_call: TRBV6-6
cdr3_length: 12

cdr3_aa: ASSTSGVRL
v_call: TRBV19
cdr3_length: 9

cdr3_aa: ASSTGLESYGYT
v_call: TRBV19
cdr3_length: 12

cdr3_aa: ASSQDWARPAATYNEQF
v_call: TRBV4-3
cdr3_length: 17

cdr3_aa: ASSPGGMGNQPQH
v_call: TRBV19
cdr3_length: 13

cdr3_aa: ASSSPDRANQPQH
v_call: TRBV6-1
cdr3_length: 13

cdr3_aa: ASSVARGPNQPQH
v_call: TRBV9
cdr3_length: 13

cdr3_aa: SVRTSGGTVAQY
v_call: TRBV29-1
cdr3_length: 12

cdr3_aa: ASLLYNEQF
v_call: TRBV30
cdr3_length: 9

cdr3_aa: ASSLWDRGRTEAF
v_call: TRBV7-2
cdr3_length: 13

cdr3_aa: ASSLTTSGGPDTQY
v_call: TRBV14
cdr3_length: 14

cdr3_aa: ASSPRQGSGNQPQH
v_call: TRBV18
cdr3_length: 14

cdr3_aa: ASSQRRGGYT
v_call: TRBV9
cdr3_length: 10

cdr3_aa: ASSPGQQETQY
v_call: TRBV7-7
cdr3_length: 11

cdr3_aa: ASSVGSSLEAF
v_call: TRBV9
cdr3_length: 11

cdr3_aa: ASSLERMNTEAF
v_call: TRBV6-1
cdr3_length: 12

cdr3_aa: ASSLLTGTGGIQY
v_call: TRBV7-8
cdr3_length: 13

cdr3_aa: ASSSGLNSPLH
v_call: TRBV14
cdr3_length: 11

cdr3_aa: ASRGTSGGREQF
v_call: TRBV11-2
cdr3_length: 12

cdr3_aa: ASSPRDIYGYT
v_call: TRBV6-5
cdr3_length: 11

cdr3_aa: AISETKPNYGYT
v_call: TRBV10-3
cdr3_length: 12

cdr3_aa: ASSITGTSYEQY
v_call: TRBV19
cdr3_length: 12

cdr3_aa: AGSLGLRALSNQPQH
v_call: TRBV28
cdr3_length: 15

cdr3_aa: ASSPGTEADTQY
v_call: TRBV6-1
cdr3_length: 12

cdr3_aa: ASRSGIYGYT
v_call: TRBV5-4
cdr3_length: 10

cdr3_aa: ASSFGTGADGYT
v_call: TRBV28
cdr3_length: 12

cdr3_aa: ASSGLDNPGYGYT
v_call: TRBV6-1
cdr3_length: 13

cdr3_aa: ASSVRVAAF
v_call: TRBV28
cdr3_length: 9

cdr3_aa: ASSLYGRGLADTQY
v_call: TRBV5-1
cdr3_length: 14

cdr3_aa: ASSFRGQANEKLF
v_call: TRBV5-1
cdr3_length: 13

cdr3_aa: ASSFLGSETQY
v_call: TRBV5-4
cdr3_length: 11

cdr3_aa: ATRDYTDTQY
v_call: TRBV7-9
cdr3_length: 10

cdr3_aa: ASSRQGSTEAF
v_call: TRBV11-3
cdr3_length: 11

cdr3_aa: ASLRDSTYSGNTIY
v_call: TRBV2
cdr3_length: 14

cdr3_aa: ASGASGVTDTQY
v_call: TRBV10-2
cdr3_length: 12

cdr3_aa: AISELPDTEAF
v_call: TRBV10-3
cdr3_length: 11

cdr3_aa: ASSQGISPNTEAF
v_call: TRBV4-1
cdr3_length: 13

cdr3_aa: ASSPLAGAPDTQY
v_call: TRBV28
cdr3_length: 13

cdr3_aa: AWIPDHSEAF
v_call: TRBV30
cdr3_length: 10

cdr3_aa: ASSLYLGGKRETQY
v_call: TRBV7-8
cdr3_length: 14

cdr3_aa: AISEDSSGSNEQF
v_call: TRBV10-3
cdr3_length: 13

cdr3_aa: AWSRGTERNGYT
v_call: TRBV30
cdr3_length: 12

cdr3_aa: ASSENTARGTDTQY
v_call: TRBV2
cdr3_length: 14